Listed here are 13 T cell receptor beta chains from one sample, sequenced in a study of T cells after yellow fever vaccination. TCRdb itself ran the 5' RACE reads through MiXCR, one entry per CDR3 protein. The repertoire holds about 510,000 distinct CDR3 sequences, with just over 20% as singletons. The starting material was PBMCs, obtained 20 to 25 days after the first yellow fever vaccination. The receptors here all came from a man younger than 30 who received the YFV17D yellow fever vaccine.

The chain links TRBV20-1 to TRBJ2-7; TRBD1 matches at 9 bases. This CDR3 comprises 15 residues. Germline values: CDR1 DFQATT, CDR2 SNEGSKA (reference sequence). The V and J ends lost 0 bases and 6 bases, in that order; junction bases with no gene match: 9. This CDR3 is CSARDVGQGISEQYF. DNA for the CDR3: TGCAGTGCTAGAGATGTCGGACAGGGGATTTCCGAGCAGTACTTC.

J is TRBJ2-7 and V is TRBV7-8; TRBD2 matches 7 bases. The trim removed 5 bases at V and 3 bases at J, leaving 4 bases unmatched. Germline lookup yields CDR1 SGHVS and CDR2 FQNEAQ. This CDR3 is built from 13 residues. This CDR3 reads CASSRGGVYEQYV. The CDR3 DNA reads as TGTGCCAGCAGCCGTGGGGGGGTCTACGAGCAGTACGTC.

The V call is TRBV6-6, the J call TRBJ2-5, with 7 bases that match TRBD1. CDR1 and CDR2 from the germline V gene are MNHNY and SVGAGI (reference sequence). The V gene end was trimmed by 5 bases and the J gene end by 9 bases; junction bases not matched to a gene: 9. The CDR3 sequence is 13 residues long. CDR3 nucleotide sequence: TGTGCCAGCAGTCTAAGACAGGGCTCGGCCCAGTACTTC. This translates into CASSLRQGSAQYF.

This clonotype was detected many times. The chain uses TRBV3-1 and TRBJ2-5, with D perhaps matching TRBD2 (6 bases). Germline CDR1 and CDR2: LGHDT and YNNKEL (reference sequence). There are 15 residues in the CDR3. V was clipped by 4 bases and J by 2 bases, with 14 bases between them. The CDR3 is CASSLTASGQETQYF. The CDR3 coding sequence is TGTGCCAGCAGCCTCACCGCCAGCGGGCAAGAGACCCAGTACTTC.

This clonotype appeared many times. The V call is TRBV5-6, the J call TRBJ1-1; 7 bases align to TRBD1. The germline V gene encodes CDR1 SGHDT and CDR2 YYEEEE. J lost 7 bases, V lost 4 bases, and 10 bases had no gene match. The CDR3 has 14 amino acids. Here the CDR3 DNA reads TGTGCCAGCAGCCCACCTAACAGGGGAAATGAAGCTTTCTTT. Its translation is CASSPPNRGNEAFF.

The rearrangement uses TRBV19 and TRBJ2-4; D unclear. The CDR3 runs 13 residues. Per the germline V gene, CDR1 is LNHDA and CDR2 is SQIVND (reference sequence). Trimming removed 5 bases from V and 2 bases from J, with 7 bases in between. CDR3 residues: CASSAGSKNIQYF. CDR3 nucleotide sequence: TGTGCCAGTAGTGCCGGGTCCAAAAACATTCAGTACTTC.

This clonotype occurred a few times. The chain recombines TRBV7-2 with TRBJ2-7; D may match TRBD1 or TRBD2 (7 bases each). Germline assignment: CDR1 SGHTA and CDR2 FQGNSA. With 5 bases removed from V and 5 bases from J, the gap between germline ends came to 16 bases. CDR3 size: 14 residues. CDR3 residues: CASSPWEGTDEQYF. In nucleotides, the CDR3 is TGTGCCAGCAGCCCGTGGGAGGGGACAGACGAGCAGTACTTC. The complete variable domain, with remaining parts taken from reference TRBV7-2 and TRBJ2-7, reads GAGVSQSPSNKVTEKGKDVELRCDPISGHTALYWYRQSLGQGLEFLIYFQGNSAPDKSGLPSDRFSAERTGGSVSTLTIQRTQQEDSAVYLCASSPWEGTDEQYFGPGTRLTVT.

This clonotype occurred many times. This chain joins TRBV12-3 or TRBV12-4 and TRBJ2-1; no reliable D call. V was pared by 3 bases and J by 5 bases, with 11 bases between. CDR3 length equals 14 residues. CDR3 bases: TGTGCCAGCAGTTTCCTGGCCCTAAACAATGAGCAGTTCTTC. Its protein is CASSFLALNNEQFF.

This clonotype has just a few counts. The chain recombines TRBV10-3 with TRBJ2-7; 8 positions agree with TRBD1. Per germline, CDR1 ENHRY and CDR2 SYGVKD. Unmatched junction bases numbered 5, after V lost 4 bases and J lost 3 bases. The CDR3 extends over 14 amino acids. In nucleotides, the CDR3 is TGTGCCATCAGTGCCGGAACAGGGGGCTACGAGCAGTACTTC. It is translated as CAISAGTGGYEQYF.

The chain links TRBV18 to TRBJ2-7; the D gene could be TRBD1 or TRBD2 (5 bases each). Trimming shortened V by 0 bases and J by 9 bases, and 21 bases separated the two germline ends. This CDR3 region has 16 residues. CDR1 is KGHSH, CDR2 LQKENI, per germline. The CDR3 sequence is CASSPPGSRSPRGQYV. CDR3 DNA sequence: TGTGCCAGCTCACCACCTGGTTCTCGGTCCCCGAGGGGGCAGTACGTC.

This clonotype was detected many times. One end of the junction fails to match germline, which may point to a read error. The chain couples TRBV19 to TRBJ2-1; 11 positions agree with TRBD2. This CDR3 is built from 14 residues. CDR1 is LNHDA and CDR2 is SQIVND in the germline V gene (reference sequence). CDR3 loop: CASSRLAGYNEQFF. CDR3 bases: TGCGCCAGCAGCCGACTAGCGGGGTACAATGAGCAGTTCTTC.

In this sample, this clonotype turned up many times. V and J are TRBV4-1 and TRBJ1-6, with D unclear. This CDR3 comprises 17 residues. V was pared by 0 bases and J by 0 bases, with 9 bases between. Germline CDR1 is MGHRA and CDR2 is YSYEKL. The CDR3 is CASSQDLGSSYNSPLHF. CDR3 DNA sequence: TGCGCCAGCAGCCAAGATCTGGGGAGCTCCTATAATTCACCCCTCCACTTT.

The chain uses TRBV7-9 and TRBJ2-3; D gene ambiguous. The CDR3 length is 17 residues. Germline V gene sequence: CDR1 SEHNR, CDR2 FQNEAQ (reference sequence). Deletions cut 2 bases from V and 0 bases from J, with 15 bases between. CDR3 amino acids: CASSLPQSTSSTDTQYF. The CDR3 nucleotides read TGTGCCAGCAGCTTACCGCAGAGTACGTCTAGCACAGATACGCAGTATTTT.